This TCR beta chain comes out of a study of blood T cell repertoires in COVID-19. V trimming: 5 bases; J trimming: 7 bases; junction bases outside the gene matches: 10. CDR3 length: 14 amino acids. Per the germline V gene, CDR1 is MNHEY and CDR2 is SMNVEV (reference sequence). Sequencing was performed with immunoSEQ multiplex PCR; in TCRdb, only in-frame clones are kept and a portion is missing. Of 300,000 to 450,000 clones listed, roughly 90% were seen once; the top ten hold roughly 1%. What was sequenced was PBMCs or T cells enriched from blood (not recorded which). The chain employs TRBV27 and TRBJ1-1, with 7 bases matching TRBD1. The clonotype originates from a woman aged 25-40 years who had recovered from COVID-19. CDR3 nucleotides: TGTGCCAGCAGTCCACCGGACAGGATGATTGAAGCTTTCTTT. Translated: CASSPPDRMIEAFF.